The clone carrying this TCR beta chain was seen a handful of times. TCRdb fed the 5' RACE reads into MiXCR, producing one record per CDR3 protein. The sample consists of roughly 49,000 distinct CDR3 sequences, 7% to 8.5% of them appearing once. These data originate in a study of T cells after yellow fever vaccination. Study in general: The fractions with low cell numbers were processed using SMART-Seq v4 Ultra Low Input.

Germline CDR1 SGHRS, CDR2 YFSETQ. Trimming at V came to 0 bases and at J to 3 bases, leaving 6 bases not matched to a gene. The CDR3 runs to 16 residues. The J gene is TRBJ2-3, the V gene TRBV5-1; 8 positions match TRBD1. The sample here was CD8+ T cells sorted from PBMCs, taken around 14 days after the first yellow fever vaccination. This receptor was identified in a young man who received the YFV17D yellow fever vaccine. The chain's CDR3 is CASSLGDRPATDTQYF. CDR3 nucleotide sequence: TGCGCCAGCAGCTTGGGGGACAGGCCGGCGACAGATACGCAGTATTTT.